A selection of T cell receptor beta chains follows, all from one sample in a study of T cells after yellow fever vaccination. MiXCR, run by TCRdb on the 5' RACE reads, gives a single entry per CDR3 protein. The sample records hundreds of thousands of distinct CDR3 sequences, around 19% being singletons. The sample in question was PBMCs, obtained before the yellow fever booster vaccination. Receptors were obtained from a man between 18 and 29 years old who received the YFV17D yellow fever vaccine. Both conserved end residues are part of each CDR3. The D gene is left open where the match is weak. Size is omitted from some rows. Given values are once, few, many or a class for expanded clones.

TRBJ2-2	few	NA	TRBV4-1	CASSQVILAGELFF	TGCGCCAGCAGCCAAGTCATTCTAGCCGGGGAGCTGTTTTTT
TRBJ1-1	many	TRBD1	TRBV7-9	CASSFQGAHTEAFF	TGTGCCAGCAGCTTCCAGGGGGCTCACACTGAAGCTTTCTTT
TRBJ2-5	few	TRBD2	TRBV20-1	CSAREVAGFQETQYF	TGCAGTGCTAGAGAGGTAGCGGGGTTCCAAGAGACCCAGTACTTC
TRBJ2-1	few	NA	TRBV29-1	CSVDASGWGEQFF	TGCAGCGTTGATGCGTCAGGGTGGGGTGAGCAGTTCTTC
TRBJ1-2	NA	NA	TRBV29-1	CSVVGQGGNTF	TGCAGCGTTGTAGGGCAGGGTGGAAACACCTTC
TRBJ1-4	few	NA	TRBV12-3/TRBV12-4	CASSPSGAFEKLFF	TGTGCCAGCAGTCCGTCGGGCGCTTTTGAAAAACTGTTTTTT
TRBJ2-3	NA	TRBD2	TRBV20-1	CSASVDRGTSGTYTQYF	TGCAGTGCTAGTGTCGACCGCGGGACTAGCGGAACATATACGCAGTATTTT
TRBJ1-2	few	NA	TRBV5-5	CASSQNAEVNYGYTF	TGTGCCAGCAGCCAAAATGCGGAAGTAAACTATGGCTACACCTTC
TRBJ2-5	NA	NA	TRBV7-9	CASSFETGTGGTQYF	TGTGCCAGCAGCTTCGAGACCGGGACTGGTGGAACCCAGTACTTC
TRBJ2-1	NA	TRBD2	TRBV6-5	CASTLAGNHGEQFF	TGTGCCAGCACCCTAGCGGGGAACCACGGTGAGCAGTTCTTC
TRBJ1-1	NA	NA	TRBV6-2/TRBV6-3	CAINRGLTNTEAFF	TGTGCCATCAATAGAGGACTCACGAACACTGAAGCTTTCTTT
TRBJ1-5	NA	NA	TRBV9	CASSVGGSNQPQHF	TGTGCCAGCAGCGTCGGAGGTAGCAATCAGCCCCAGCATTTT
TRBJ1-6	NA	NA	TRBV5-5	CASGQNSPLHF	TGTGCCAGCGGACAGAATTCACCCCTCCACTTT
TRBJ2-1	NA	NA	TRBV4-1	CASSLLRGDYNEQFF	TGCGCCAGCAGCCTTCTGCGGGGAGATTACAATGAGCAGTTCTTC
TRBJ2-3	few	NA	TRBV14	CASSQWGDTQYF	TGTGCCAGCAGCCAATGGGGAGATACGCAGTATTTT
TRBJ2-5	few	NA	TRBV4-2	CASSQGTFGETQYF	TGTGCCAGCAGCCAAGGGACGTTCGGGGAGACCCAGTACTTC
TRBJ1-2	few	NA	TRBV2	CASRWKQDLDRYTF	TGTGCCAGCAGATGGAAACAGGATCTTGATCGCTACACCTTC